This T cell receptor (beta chain) was recorded in a study of technical replicates of blood from a few donors. Germline trimming cut 5 bases from V and 6 bases from J; bases unmatched to any gene: 9. Germline lookup yields CDR1 MGHRA and CDR2 YSYEKL. There are 15 residues in the CDR3. The method was immunoSEQ multiplex PCR; TCRdb's version includes in-frame clones alone and lacks a portion of them. The sample includes about 56,000 clones, around 96% of them seen just once. The chain couples TRBV4-1 to TRBJ1-1, with 10 positions matching TRBD1. The receptor was derived from a human donor in good health. Some clones in this sample may be carry-over from other donors' samples. Sample: PBMCs. The CDR3 protein is CASSSNGQGDAEAFF. The DNA of the CDR3 is TGCGCCAGCAGCTCAAACGGACAGGGGGACGCTGAAGCTTTCTTT.